The T cell receptor (beta chain) under discussion was sequenced for a study of cytomegalovirus exposure and HLA in healthy donors. Study summary: The Caucasian-associated ancestry cluster contained about 80% of the approximately 400 genotyped donors.

V gave up 4 bases and J gave up 4 bases; unmatched junction bases: 10. This CDR3 is built from 16 residues. Germline values: CDR1 GTSNPN, CDR2 SVGIG (reference sequence). Findings and caveats of the study: Confirmation in vitro established that three CMV-associated chains were specific for CMV antigens. Some TCR beta chains (more than 150 of them) were listed as cytomegalovirus-associated. There were reportedly fewer N-insertions in an Asian-associated ancestry cluster than the approximately 700-donor mean, in a later analysis.

On this clone: Its specificity is not known.

The PCR used 60 Vbeta and 13 Jbeta primers. Libraries were prepared by immunoSEQ multiplex PCR; TCRdb keeps only in-frame clonotypes and omits some of them. The sample includes about 100,000 clones, approximately 72% of them seen just once. This sequence joins TRBV30 and TRBJ2-3; 11 nucleotides line up with TRBD2. The TCR was taken from a male donor in good health and CMV-seropositive. Sequenced: PBMCs. CDR3 DNA: TGTGCCTGGAAACTAGCGGGGGCTCTTAGACCAGATACGCAGTATTTT. Translation gives CAWKLAGALRPDTQYF.